This T cell receptor beta chain was identified in a study of blood T cell repertoires in COVID-19. Here immunoSEQ multiplex PCR was the method, and the copy in TCRdb shows in-frame clones only, minus some. The sample contains a few hundred thousand clones, roughly 90% of which appear only once. This clone appeared once. Germline loops: CDR1 SGHNT, CDR2 YENEEA. V trimming: 2 bases; J trimming: 8 bases; junction bases outside the gene matches: 2. The CDR3 spans 14 residues. The sequence was obtained from a man aged 55-75 years who had recovered from COVID-19. Sequenced sample: peripheral blood. V gene TRBV11-3 combines with J gene TRBJ2-1, with 11 bases matching TRBD2. The CDR3 protein is CASSLTSGGDEQFF. Here the CDR3 DNA reads TGTGCCAGCAGCTTAACTAGCGGGGGTGATGAGCAGTTCTTC.